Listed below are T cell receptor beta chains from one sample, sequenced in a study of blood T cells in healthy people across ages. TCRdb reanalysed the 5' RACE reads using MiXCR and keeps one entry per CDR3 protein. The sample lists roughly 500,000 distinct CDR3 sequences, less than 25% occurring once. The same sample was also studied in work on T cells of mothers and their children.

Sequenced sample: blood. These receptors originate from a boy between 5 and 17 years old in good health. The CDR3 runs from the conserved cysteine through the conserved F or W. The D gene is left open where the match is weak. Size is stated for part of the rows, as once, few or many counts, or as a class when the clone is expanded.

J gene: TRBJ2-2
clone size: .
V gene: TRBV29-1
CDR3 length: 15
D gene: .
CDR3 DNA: TGCAGCGTTGAAGTGAGAACAGGGCGAGGCGGGGAGCTGTTTTTT
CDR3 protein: CSVEVRTGRGGELFF

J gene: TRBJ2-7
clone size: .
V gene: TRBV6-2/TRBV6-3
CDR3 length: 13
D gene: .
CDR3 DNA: TGTGCCAGCAGTTACGAGGCAGATTACGAGCAGTACTTC
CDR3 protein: CASSYEADYEQYF

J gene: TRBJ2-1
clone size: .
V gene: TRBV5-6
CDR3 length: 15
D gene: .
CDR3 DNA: TGTGCCAGCAGCTTGGGACACCAGCTTTTCGGTGAGCAGTTCTTC
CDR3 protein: CASSLGHQLFGEQFF

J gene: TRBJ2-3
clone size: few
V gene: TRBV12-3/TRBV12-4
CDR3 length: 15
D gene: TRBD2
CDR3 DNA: TGTGCCAGCAGTTTACTCGGGGGGAGCCCAGATACGCAGTATTTT
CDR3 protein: CASSLLGGSPDTQYF

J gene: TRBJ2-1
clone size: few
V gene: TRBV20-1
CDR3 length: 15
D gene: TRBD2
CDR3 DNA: TGCAGTGCTAGAGGCCACCTTAGCGGGAAACCTGAGCAGTTCTTC
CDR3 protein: CSARGHLSGKPEQFF

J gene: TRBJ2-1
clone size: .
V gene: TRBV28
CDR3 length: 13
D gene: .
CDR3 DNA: TGTGCCAGCACACGGGACGGAGTCAATGAGCAGTTCTTC
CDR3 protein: CASTRDGVNEQFF

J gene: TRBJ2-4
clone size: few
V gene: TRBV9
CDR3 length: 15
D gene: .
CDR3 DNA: TGTGCCAGCAGCGTAGACGGGAGCGATCGAAACATTCAGTACTTC
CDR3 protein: CASSVDGSDRNIQYF

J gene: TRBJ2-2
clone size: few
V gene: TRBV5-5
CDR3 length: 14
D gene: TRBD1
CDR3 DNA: TGTGCCAGCAGCTTGGAGGGGGCCACCGGGGAGCTGTTTTTT
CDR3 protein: CASSLEGATGELFF

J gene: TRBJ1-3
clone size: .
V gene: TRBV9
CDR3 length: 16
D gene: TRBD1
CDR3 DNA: TGTGCCAGCAGCGACCAGGGGGTGAGCTCTGGAAACACCATATATTTT
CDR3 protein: CASSDQGVSSGNTIYF

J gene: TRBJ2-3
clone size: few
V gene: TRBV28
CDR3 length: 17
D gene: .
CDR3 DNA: TGTGCCAGCAGTTTGGGAACAGCCTCTACTCTCACAGATACGCAGTATTTT
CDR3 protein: CASSLGTASTLTDTQYF

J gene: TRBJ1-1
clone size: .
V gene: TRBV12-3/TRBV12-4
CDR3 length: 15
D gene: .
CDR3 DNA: TGTGCCAGCACCCTCATTCTGAGCTTGAACACTGAAGCTTTCTTT
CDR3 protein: CASTLILSLNTEAFF